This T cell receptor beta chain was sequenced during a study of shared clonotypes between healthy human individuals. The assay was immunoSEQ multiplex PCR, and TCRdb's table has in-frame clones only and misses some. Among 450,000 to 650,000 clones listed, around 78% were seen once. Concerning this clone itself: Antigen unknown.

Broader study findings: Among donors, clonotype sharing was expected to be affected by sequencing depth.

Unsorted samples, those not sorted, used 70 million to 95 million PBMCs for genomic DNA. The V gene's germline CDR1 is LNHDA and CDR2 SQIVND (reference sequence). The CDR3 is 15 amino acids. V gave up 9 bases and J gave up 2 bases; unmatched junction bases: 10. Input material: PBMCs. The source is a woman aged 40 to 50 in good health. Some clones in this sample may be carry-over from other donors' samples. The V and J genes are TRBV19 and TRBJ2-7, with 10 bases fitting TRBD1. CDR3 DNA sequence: TGTGCCAGCCACTCGGGACAGGGGTTGGCCTACGAGCAGTACTTC. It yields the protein CASHSGQGLAYEQYF. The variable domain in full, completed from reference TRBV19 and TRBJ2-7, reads DGGITQSPKYLFRKEGQNVTLSCEQNLNHDAMYWYRQDPGQGLRLIYYSQIVNDFQKGDIAEGYSVSREKKESFPLTVTSAQKNPTAFYLCASHSGQGLAYEQYFGPGTRLTVT.